This T cell receptor (beta chain) was sequenced for a study of T cells in Graves' hyperthyroidism and ophthalmopathy. In the study overall: Blood from the periphery was taken at initial diagnosis, before any treatment.

The PBMCs were taken from about 9.7 ml of fresh peripheral blood. Points from the study as a whole: Blood also carried most thyroid clonotypes expanded above 0.001.

This CDR3 contains 14 residues. In germline, CDR1 is MDHEN, CDR2 SYDVKM. Trimming at V came to 6 bases and at J to 3 bases, leaving 5 bases not matched to a gene. Ten or more counts support this clonotype. Its antigen is undetermined. From RNA transcripts, TCR beta CDR3 regions were amplified. Researchers ran a first-round RT-PCR on the TCR CDR3 using the HTBI primer set. TCRdb ran MiXCR on the multiplex PCR reads and lists one entry per CDR3 protein. The table records around 600,000 distinct CDR3 sequences, more than 15% of them present only once. The sample taken for sequencing was blood. The sequence came from a middle-aged woman with Graves' ophthalmopathy. The rearrangement joins TRBV28 to TRBJ2-3; 8 bases are shared with TRBD1. CDR3 in amino acids: CASRAGGWTDTQYF. The CDR3 DNA sequence: TGTGCCAGCAGGGCAGGGGGCTGGACAGATACGCAGTATTTT.